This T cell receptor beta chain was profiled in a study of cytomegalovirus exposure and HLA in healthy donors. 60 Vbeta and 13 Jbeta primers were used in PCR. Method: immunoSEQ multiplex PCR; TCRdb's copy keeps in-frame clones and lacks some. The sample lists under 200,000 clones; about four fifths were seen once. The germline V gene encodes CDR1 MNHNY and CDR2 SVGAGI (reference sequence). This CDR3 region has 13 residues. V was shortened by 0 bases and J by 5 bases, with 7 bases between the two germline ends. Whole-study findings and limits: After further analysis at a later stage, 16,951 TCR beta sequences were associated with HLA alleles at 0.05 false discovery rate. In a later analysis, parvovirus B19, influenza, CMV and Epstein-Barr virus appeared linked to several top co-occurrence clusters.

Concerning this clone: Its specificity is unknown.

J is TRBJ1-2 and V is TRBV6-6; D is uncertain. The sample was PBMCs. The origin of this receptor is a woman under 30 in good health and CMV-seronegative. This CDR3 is CASSYSEGYGYTF. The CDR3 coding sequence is TGTGCCAGCAGTTACTCGGAGGGATATGGCTACACCTTC.